The 26 T cell receptor beta chains given below trace back to one sample, sequenced in a study of cytomegalovirus exposure and HLA in healthy donors. Vbeta (60) and Jbeta (13) primers were used in the PCR. The assay was immunoSEQ multiplex PCR, and TCRdb's table has in-frame clones only and misses some. This table has approximately 170,000 clones, 79% appearing once. Sequencing was performed on PBMCs. These receptors came from a woman aged 45-59 years in good health and CMV-seronegative.

The rearrangement uses TRBV7-9 and TRBJ2-5, with D possibly matching TRBD1 (6 bases). V was trimmed by 7 bases and J by 7 bases, leaving 10 bases between them. Germline CDR1 and CDR2: SEHNR and FQNEAQ (reference sequence). The CDR3 loop spans 11 amino acids. The DNA for the CDR3 is TGTGCCAGCACAGGGGAGCGGACCCAGTACTTC. This encodes CASTGERTQYF.

V usage is TRBV7-2 and J usage is TRBJ2-3; D is possibly TRBD2 (7 bases). Germline loops: CDR1 SGHTA, CDR2 FQGNSA. The V end was cut by 0 bases, the J end by 4 bases, with 14 bases between. This CDR3 region has 16 residues. The DNA for the CDR3 is TGTGCCAGCAGCTTAGCGTATGGGGGGGGGCCAGATACGCAGTATTTT. Its protein is CASSLAYGGGPDTQYF.

This chain uses TRBV19 with TRBJ1-4; the D is unclear. The CDR3 length is 17 residues. Germline V gives CDR1 LNHDA, CDR2 SQIVND (reference sequence). Trimming took off 5 bases at V and 3 bases at J, with 19 bases between the two ends. CDR3 in amino acids: CASSPHVGSRPNEKLFF. CDR3 DNA: TGTGCCAGTAGTCCTCATGTGGGCAGCCGACCTAATGAAAAACTGTTTTTT.

The chain couples TRBV5-5 to TRBJ1-1; D is ambiguous. V was clipped by 0 bases and J by 6 bases, with 15 bases between them. The CDR3 sequence is 15 residues long. Germline CDR1 reads SGHKS; CDR2 reads YYEKEE (reference sequence). The DNA for the CDR3 is TGTGCCAGCAGCTTGGCGGGTAGTAGGAGGGCTGAAGCTTTCTTT. This translates into CASSLAGSRRAEAFF.

This clone was seen more than once but under ten times. V usage is TRBV6-5 and J usage is TRBJ1-1; TRBD1 matches 7 bases. The CDR3 sequence is 14 residues long. Losses at the gene ends were 5 bases for V and 1 base for J; bases not matched to a gene: 4. CDR1 and CDR2 (germline): MNHEY, SVGAGI. CDR3 nucleotides: TGTGCCAGCAGTGAGGGGACAGCGAACACTGAAGCTTTCTTT. Residues: CASSEGTANTEAFF.

This chain connects TRBV18 to TRBJ1-1; the match to TRBD1 covers 7 bases. CDR1 and CDR2 from the germline V gene are KGHSH and LQKENI. Trimming at V came to 3 bases and at J to 7 bases, leaving 8 bases not matched to a gene. The CDR3 totals 14 residues. CDR3 loop: CASSPQGTVDEAFF. CDR3 DNA sequence: TGTGCCAGCTCACCCCAAGGGACAGTTGATGAAGCTTTCTTT. The whole variable domain, filled in from reference TRBV18 and TRBJ1-1, reads NAGVMQNPRHLVRRRGQEARLRCSPMKGHSHVYWYRQLPEEGLKFMVYLQKENIIDESGMPKERFSAEFPKEGPSILRIQQVVRGDSAAYFCASSPQGTVDEAFFGQGTRLTVV.

The gene calls are TRBV21-1 and TRBJ2-7; the listed D gene, TRBD2, was not tested against the DNA. TRBV21-1 is deemed a pseudogene. The CDR3 length is 17 residues. The CDR3 spells CASSKIFGSIAVYEQYF. CDR3 bases: TGTGCCAGCAGCAAAATTTTCGGTTCCATAGCGGTCTACGAGCAGTACTTC.

This chain connects TRBV11-2 to TRBJ1-1; tentatively, D is TRBD1 (6 bases). The V and J ends lost 1 base and 11 bases respectively, with 17 bases between them. CDR3 length equals 14 residues. The germline gives CDR1 SGHAT, CDR2 FQNNGV. The CDR3 bases are TGTGCCAGCAGCTTAGCGGCAAAGGGGACAACCGCTTTCTTT. Translating gives CASSLAAKGTTAFF.

This clone was seen once. The chain joins TRBV9 to TRBJ1-1, with D perhaps matching TRBD1 (5 bases). The CDR3 sequence is 14 residues long. The V and J ends lost 3 bases and 0 bases respectively, with 9 bases between them. From germline, CDR1 is SGDLS and CDR2 YYNGEE. CDR3 loop: CASSARDMNTEAFF. As DNA, the CDR3 is TGTGCCAGCAGCGCCAGGGATATGAACACTGAAGCTTTCTTT. The whole variable domain, remainder taken from reference TRBV9 and TRBJ1-1, is DSGVTQTPKHLITATGQRVTLRCSPRSGDLSVYWYQQSLDQGLQFLIQYYNGEERAKGNILERFSAQQFPDLHSELNLSSLELGDSALYFCASSARDMNTEAFFGQGTRLTVV.

The J gene is TRBJ1-5, the V gene TRBV5-8; D is ambiguous. Germline V lookup: CDR1 SGHTS, CDR2 YDEGEE. V lost 1 base to trimming and J lost 0 bases, with 8 bases between them. This CDR3 is built from 15 residues. This chain's CDR3 is CASSLLLYSNQPQHF. DNA of the CDR3: TGTGCCAGCAGCTTGTTACTCTATAGCAATCAGCCCCAGCATTTT.

The chain recombines TRBV5-1 with TRBJ1-4; a possible D gene is TRBD1 (5 bases). Germline CDR1 and CDR2: SGHRS and YFSETQ. The V end was cut by 0 bases, the J end by 4 bases, with 10 bases between. CDR3 length: 15 amino acids. CDR3 amino acids: CASSLGRQINEKLFF. The CDR3 coding sequence is TGCGCCAGCAGCTTGGGTAGACAGATTAATGAAAAACTGTTTTTT.

The chain is built from TRBV20-1 and TRBJ2-3, with D unclear. V was clipped by 3 bases and J by 5 bases, with 6 bases between them. The CDR3 is 11 amino acids. Looked up from germline, CDR1 is DFQATT and CDR2 is SNEGSKA (reference sequence). CDR3 nucleotides: TGCAGTGCTAGCCTTAGAGATACGCAGTATTTT. Translation gives CSASLRDTQYF.

The V and J genes are TRBV10-1 and TRBJ1-3, with a tentative D call TRBD1 (5 bases). V shed 2 bases and J shed 2 bases, with 10 bases lying between them. CDR1 WNHNN and CDR2 SYGVQD come from the germline V gene (reference sequence). CDR3 size: 15 residues. The CDR3 DNA is TGCGCCAGCAGTGAGCCAGGAGGGGCTGGAAACACCATATATTTT. It encodes CASSEPGGAGNTIYF.

This rearrangement joins TRBV2 to TRBJ2-1; 8 bases are a match to TRBD1. The CDR3 runs to 13 residues. Germline V lookup: CDR1 SNHLY, CDR2 FYNNEI. After removal of 8 bases from V and 3 bases from J, the junction contained 3 bases not matched to a gene. CDR3 DNA: TGTGCCAGCGAAGACAGGGGCTACAATGAGCAGTTCTTC. This translates into CASEDRGYNEQFF.

This chain links TRBV5-1 with TRBJ2-7; 8 nucleotides align to TRBD1. The CDR3 spans 15 residues. Trimming removed 0 bases from V and 6 bases from J; junction bases left unmatched: 8. The germline V gene encodes CDR1 SGHRS and CDR2 YFSETQ. CDR3 region: CASSLVGQGAGEQYF. As DNA, the CDR3 is TGCGCCAGCAGCTTGGTCGGTCAGGGGGCAGGCGAGCAGTACTTC.

V usage is TRBV6-1 and J usage is TRBJ2-2; 8 bases fit TRBD1. Germline-derived CDR1 and CDR2 are MNHNS and SASEGT. The CDR3 has 15 residues. J was trimmed by 5 bases and V by 6 bases; bases with no gene match: 8. In DNA, the CDR3 is TGTGCCAGCAGAGGACAGGGTGCAAGGACCGGGGAGCTGTTTTTT. Translated, it gives CASRGQGARTGELFF.

In nucleotides, the CDR3 is TGCGCCAGCAGCCAAGTTTCGGGGGTAGGGACTGAAGCTTTCTTT. This sequence encodes CASSQVSGVGTEAFF. J is TRBJ1-1 and V is TRBV4-3; a weak D match, TRBD1 (5 bases). The CDR3 covers 15 residues. V was clipped by 1 base and J by 5 bases, with 14 bases between them. CDR1 is LGHNA, CDR2 YSLEER, per germline.

This chain joins TRBV5-6 and TRBJ2-7, with TRBD1 matching 7 bases. V lost 5 bases, J lost 6 bases, and 14 bases stayed unmatched. The germline V gene encodes CDR1 SGHDT and CDR2 YYEEEE. The CDR3 has 15 amino acids. The CDR3 reads CASSPDRHFGTEQYF. Written as DNA, the CDR3 is TGTGCCAGCAGTCCGGACAGGCACTTTGGGACCGAGCAGTACTTC.

CDR3 nucleotide sequence: TGTGCCAGCAGCCGAGGACTAGCGGCGAACACCGGGGAGCTGTTTTTT. Translation gives CASSRGLAANTGELFF. The J gene is TRBJ2-2, the V gene TRBV11-2; 10 positions match TRBD2. Germline V CDR1 and CDR2: SGHAT, FQNNGV. The CDR3 covers 16 residues. The V segment lost 5 bases and the J segment 0 bases; nucleotides outside the gene matches: 3.

The chain recombines TRBV5-1 with TRBJ2-3; 8 positions agree with TRBD2. Germline values: CDR1 SGHRS, CDR2 YFSETQ. This CDR3 has 17 residues. The V and J ends lost 0 bases and 1 base, in that order; junction bases with no gene match: 7. The CDR3 coding sequence is TGCGCCAGCAGCTTGGTTGTGCGGGGGGCGGGCACAGATACGCAGTATTTT. Translation: CASSLVVRGAGTDTQYF. The full variable domain, in which reference TRBV5-1 and TRBJ2-3 provide the parts outside the CDR3, is KAGVTQTPRYLIKTRGQQVTLSCSPISGHRSVSWYQQTPGQGLQFLFEYFSETQRNKGNFPGRFSGRQFSNSRSEMNVSTLELGDSALYLCASSLVVRGAGTDTQYFGPGTRLTVL.

The chain combines TRBV6-5 with TRBJ2-7, with 9 bases aligning to TRBD1. With 8 bases clipped from V and 7 bases from J, the junction kept 12 bases outside the gene matches. The CDR3 runs 14 residues. In germline, CDR1 is MNHEY, CDR2 SVGAGI. Here the CDR3 DNA reads TGTGCCAGCTCCCTCGGACAGGGGTCTGGGGAGCAGTACTTC. It specifies CASSLGQGSGEQYF.

This chain connects TRBV28 to TRBJ2-5, with D possibly being TRBD1 (5 bases). Trimming shortened V by 5 bases and J by 2 bases, and 12 bases separated the two germline ends. Germline V gene sequence: CDR1 MDHEN, CDR2 SYDVKM. The CDR3 is made up of 14 amino acids. CDR3 nucleotide sequence: TGTGCCAGCAGTCGCTCAGGGCAGCAAGAGACCCAGTACTTC. This sequence encodes CASSRSGQQETQYF.

The genes are TRBV28 and TRBJ1-4, with D perhaps matching TRBD1 (5 bases). The V end lost 6 bases, the J end lost 8 bases, and 13 bases lay between the germline ends. Germline V gene lookup returns CDR1 MDHEN and CDR2 SYDVKM. The CDR3 length is 13 residues. In nucleotides, the CDR3 is TGTGCCAGCAGCTCCTGGGGCCGGGAAAAACTGTTTTTT. Its protein is CASSSWGREKLFF.

V usage is TRBV27 and J usage is TRBJ2-7, with 8 bases matching TRBD2. Germline V gives CDR1 MNHEY, CDR2 SMNVEV (reference sequence). There are 15 residues in the CDR3. Trimming at V came to 5 bases and at J to 6 bases, leaving 12 bases not matched to a gene. CDR3 sequence reads: CASSLHLAGLSEQYF. In DNA form, the CDR3 reads TGTGCCAGCAGTCTCCACTTAGCGGGGTTAAGCGAGCAGTACTTC.

J is TRBJ1-6 and V is TRBV4-2; D is possibly TRBD1 (5 bases). Trimming removed 0 bases from V and 12 bases from J, with 21 bases in between. The CDR3 is made up of 17 amino acids. Germline V gene data show CDR1 as LGHNA and CDR2 as YNFKEQ. The CDR3, as DNA: TGTGCCAGCAGCCAAGAGGGTGGTCGGGGGATGTTAGAACCCCTCCACTTT. Protein sequence: CASSQEGGRGMLEPLHF.

This clone was seen a single time. The rearrangement links TRBV6-6 to TRBJ2-1; D not certain. CDR1 is MNHNY and CDR2 is SVGAGI in the germline V gene (reference sequence). The CDR3 consists of 16 residues. Deletions cut 2 bases from V and 4 bases from J, with 15 bases between. CDR3 sequence (DNA): TGTGCCAGCAGTTACCCCGCTACCCGAGATTACAATGAGCAGTTCTTC. This gives the protein CASSYPATRDYNEQFF.